The 14 T cell receptor beta chains listed next were all sequenced from one sample in a study of T cells expressing NK-cell markers. TCRdb re-analyzed the 5' RACE reads; it lists each CDR3 protein once, without DNA. Listed are about 260,000 distinct CDR3 sequences; about 4% falls within the top ten. The sequenced material came from blood T cells: a sorted CD56 or NKG2C T cell subset, CD4+ or CD8+ T cells, or bulk PBMC T cells (not recorded which). The source of these receptors is a woman aged 18-70 years in good health.

The chain links TRBV15 to TRBJ1-1. The V gene's germline CDR1 is LNHNV and CDR2 YYDKDF (reference sequence). This CDR3 has 13 amino acids. CDR3 sequence reads: CATSFGQNTEAFF.

The gene calls are TRBV29-1 and TRBJ1-2; TCRdb indicates TRBD1, and absent DNA this call remains unverified. This CDR3 contains 14 residues. From germline, CDR1 is SQVTM and CDR2 ANQGSEA. CDR3 protein: CSVDHRGPNYGYTF.

This sequence joins TRBV28 and TRBJ2-7; TCRdb picks TRBD2, but there is no DNA to check that call. Germline assignment: CDR1 MDHEN and CDR2 SYDVKM. The CDR3 covers 17 residues. CDR3 loop: CASSLWATGTRSYEQYF.

CDR3 amino acids: CASRMTGGPETQYF. V is TRBV6-1 and J is TRBJ2-5; TCRdb's assignment of TRBD2 cannot be checked, as there is no DNA. The V gene's germline CDR1 is MNHNS and CDR2 SASEGT. This CDR3 spans 14 amino acids.

V is TRBV12-3 or TRBV12-4 and J is TRBJ1-2; the TRBD1 assignment by TCRdb is unverifiable without DNA. CDR3 length: 15 amino acids. This CDR3 reads CASSPGTGANYGYTF.

This chain joins TRBV20-1 and TRBJ2-7; checking the TCRdb D call of TRBD2 is not possible without DNA. Germline CDR1 and CDR2: DFQATT and SNEGSKA (reference sequence). CDR3 length equals 13 residues. This chain's CDR3 is CSAPGTSGYEQYF.

This chain connects TRBV5-5 to TRBJ2-5; with no DNA, the TCRdb D assignment of TRBD1 cannot be verified. This CDR3 region has 13 residues. Germline values: CDR1 SGHKS, CDR2 YYEKEE (reference sequence). The CDR3 loop reads CASSLEQGGTQYF. The variable domain in full, completed from reference TRBV5-5 and TRBJ2-5, reads DAGVTQSPTHLIKTRGQQVTLRCSPISGHKSVSWYQQVLGQGPQFIFQYYEKEERGRGNFPDRFSARQFPNYSSELNVNALLLGDSALYLCASSLEQGGTQYFGPGTRLLVL.

This CDR3 is CASSYRGRQETQYF. The V and J genes are TRBV6-5 and TRBJ2-5. CDR1 and CDR2 (germline): MNHEY, SVGAGI. The CDR3 covers 14 residues.

J is TRBJ2-2 and V is TRBV18; TCRdb lists TRBD1, though no DNA is available to test this call. The length of the CDR3 is 15 residues. CDR1 is KGHSH, CDR2 LQKENI, per germline. The CDR3 loop reads CASSPTGKNTGELFF.

CDR3 in amino acids: CASSAGGADTGELFF. The rearrangement uses TRBV7-7 and TRBJ2-2; TCRdb reports TRBD1, a call that lacks DNA to check it against. From germline, CDR1 is SSHAT and CDR2 FNYEAQ (reference sequence). The CDR3 length is 15 residues.

The J gene is TRBJ1-6, the V gene TRBV3-1; TCRdb's D call of TRBD1 is untestable without DNA. Germline assignment: CDR1 LGHDT and CDR2 YNNKEL (reference sequence). The CDR3 has 15 residues. This chain's CDR3 is CASSQVYRGSSPLHF. Full variable domain (outside the CDR3, taken from reference TRBV3-1 and TRBJ1-6): DTAVSQTPKYLVTQMGNDKSIKCEQNLGHDTMYWYKQDSKKFLKIMFSYNNKELIINETVPNRFSPKSPDKAHLNLHINSLELGDSAVYFCASSQVYRGSSPLHFGNGTRLTVT.

The CDR3 reads CASSTRRGDTGELFF. This sequence joins TRBV28 and TRBJ2-2; TCRdb names TRBD1, which stays unverified in the absence of DNA. Germline V gene sequence: CDR1 MDHEN, CDR2 SYDVKM. This CDR3 contains 15 residues.

This sequence joins TRBV12-3 or TRBV12-4 and TRBJ2-3; TCRdb picks TRBD1, but there is no DNA to check that call. This CDR3 contains 15 residues. CDR3 residues: CASSVTDRYTDTQYF.

The CDR3 loop is CASSQATGASGNTIYF. The gene calls are TRBV4-3 and TRBJ1-3; the TRBD1 assignment by TCRdb is unverifiable without DNA. This CDR3 is 16 amino acids long. Per the germline V gene, CDR1 is LGHNA and CDR2 is YSLEER.